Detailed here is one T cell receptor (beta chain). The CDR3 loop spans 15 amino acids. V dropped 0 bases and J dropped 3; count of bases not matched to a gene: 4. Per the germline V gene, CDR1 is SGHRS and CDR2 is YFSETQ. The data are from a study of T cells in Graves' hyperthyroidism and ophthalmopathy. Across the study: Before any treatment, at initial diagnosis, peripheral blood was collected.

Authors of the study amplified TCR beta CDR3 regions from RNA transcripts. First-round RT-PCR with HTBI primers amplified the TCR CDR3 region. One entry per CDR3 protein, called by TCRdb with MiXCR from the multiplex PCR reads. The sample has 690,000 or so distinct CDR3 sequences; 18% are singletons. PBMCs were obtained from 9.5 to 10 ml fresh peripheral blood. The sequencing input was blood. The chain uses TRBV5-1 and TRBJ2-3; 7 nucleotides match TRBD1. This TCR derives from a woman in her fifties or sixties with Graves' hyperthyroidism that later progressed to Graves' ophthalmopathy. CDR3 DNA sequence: TGCGCCAGCAGCTTGGGCAGGGGGTGGACAGATACGCAGTATTTT. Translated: CASSLGRGWTDTQYF.